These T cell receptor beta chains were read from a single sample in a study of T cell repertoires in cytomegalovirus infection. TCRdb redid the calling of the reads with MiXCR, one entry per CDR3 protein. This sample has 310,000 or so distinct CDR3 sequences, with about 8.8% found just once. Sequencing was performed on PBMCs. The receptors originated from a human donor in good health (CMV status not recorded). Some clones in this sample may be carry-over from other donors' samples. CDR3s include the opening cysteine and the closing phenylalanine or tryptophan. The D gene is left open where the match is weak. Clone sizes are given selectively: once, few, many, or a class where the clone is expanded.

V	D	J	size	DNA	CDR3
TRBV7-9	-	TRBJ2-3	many	TGTGCCAGCAGCCCAAAGGGGAGCCTCAGCACAGATACGCAGTATTTT	CASSPKGSLSTDTQYF
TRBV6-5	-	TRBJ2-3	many	TGTGCCAGCAGTTACGCCGGACATACTAGCACAGATACGCAGTATTTT	CASSYAGHTSTDTQYF
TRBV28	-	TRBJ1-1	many	TGTGCCAGCAGTTTACTGCTCCCTTGGGGCACTGAAGCTTTCTTT	CASSLLLPWGTEAFF
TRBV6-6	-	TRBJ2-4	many	TGTGCCAGCACACCAGGGAACATTCAGTACTTC	CASTPGNIQYF
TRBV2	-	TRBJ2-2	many	TGTGCCAGCAGTCCTTGGACAGACGGGGAGCTGTTTTTT	CASSPWTDGELFF
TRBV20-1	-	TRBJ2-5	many	TGCAGTGCCGACAACAGACAAGAGACCCAGTACTTC	CSADNRQETQYF
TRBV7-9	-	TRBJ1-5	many	TGTGCCAGCAGCCGAGACAGCTCGTGGGGCAATCAGCCCCAGCATTTT	CASSRDSSWGNQPQHF
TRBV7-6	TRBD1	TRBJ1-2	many	TGTGCCAGCAGCTTAGCGACAGGGTGGGACTATGGCTACACCTTC	CASSLATGWDYGYTF
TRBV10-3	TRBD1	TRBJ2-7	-	TGTGCCACCTTACCGGGACAGGGTCACGAGCAGTACTTC	CATLPGQGHEQYF
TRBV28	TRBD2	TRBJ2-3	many	TGTGCCAGCGGCTCTAGCGGGGGGATGGAGGATACGCAGTATTTT	CASGSSGGMEDTQYF
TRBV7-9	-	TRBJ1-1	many	TGTGCCAGCAGCCTGGGGACGATGAACACTGAAGCTTTCTTT	CASSLGTMNTEAFF
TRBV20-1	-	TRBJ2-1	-	TGCAGTGCTAGTTCAGACGACACTAGACCCTACAATGAGCAGTTCTTC	CSASSDDTRPYNEQFF
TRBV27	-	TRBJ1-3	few	TGTGCCAGCAGTTTGTCGGGCGGCTCTGGAAACACCATATATTTT	CASSLSGGSGNTIYF
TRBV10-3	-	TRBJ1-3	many	TGTGCCATCAGTGAGACCTTCGACTCTGGAAACACCATATATTTT	CAISETFDSGNTIYF
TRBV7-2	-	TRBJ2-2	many	TGTGCCAGCAGCTTAGTGTGGCAGAGCACCGGGGAGCTGTTTTTT	CASSLVWQSTGELFF
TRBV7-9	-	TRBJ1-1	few	TGTGCCAGCAGCTTTTACCGGGACGAAGCTGAAGCTTTCTTT	CASSFYRDEAEAFF
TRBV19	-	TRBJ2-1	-	TGTGCCAGTACCCCCTGGGGGGAGGCTAATGAGCAGCTCTTC	CASTPWGEANEQLF
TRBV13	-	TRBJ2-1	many	TGTGCCAGCAGCCCCCCTGGAAGCGGTTATTACAATGAGCAGTTCTTC	CASSPPGSGYYNEQFF
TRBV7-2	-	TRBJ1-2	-	TGTGCCAGCAGCTTAGAAGGGTTTGGGCGTGGCTACACCTTC	CASSLEGFGRGYTF
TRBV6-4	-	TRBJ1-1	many	TGTGCCAGCAGGACGACAGCGGGGGGAAAGACTGAAGCTTTCTTT	CASRTTAGGKTEAFF
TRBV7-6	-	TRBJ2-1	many	TGTGCCAGCACCACAGGGACCTTCAATGAGCAGTTCTTC	CASTTGTFNEQFF
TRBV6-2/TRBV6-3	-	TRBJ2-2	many	TGTGCCAGCAGCGGATTACCGAGCACCGGGGAGCTGTTTTTT	CASSGLPSTGELFF
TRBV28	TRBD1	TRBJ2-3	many	TGTGCCAGCAGTCCCAGGACAGGGGGGAGCGATACGCAGTATTTT	CASSPRTGGSDTQYF
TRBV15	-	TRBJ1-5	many	TGTGCCACCAGCAGCGGAGATTATAGCAATCAGCCCCAGCATTTT	CATSSGDYSNQPQHF
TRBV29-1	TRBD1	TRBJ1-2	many	TGCAGCGTTGAGGACAGGAACTATGGCTACACCTTC	CSVEDRNYGYTF
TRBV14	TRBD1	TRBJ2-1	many	TGTGCCAGCAGCCAAGATCAGGGGGCGTACAATGAGCAGTTCTTC	CASSQDQGAYNEQFF
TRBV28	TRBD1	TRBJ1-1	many	TGTGCCAGCAGTTCCGGGACAGGGCGGGGTCACACTGAAGCTTTCTTT	CASSSGTGRGHTEAFF
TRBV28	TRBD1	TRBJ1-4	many	TGTGCCAGCAGTTTCCCACTTGGGACAGGGGTCGAAAAACTGTTTTTT	CASSFPLGTGVEKLFF
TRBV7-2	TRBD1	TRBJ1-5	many	TGTGCCAGCAGCTTGGGACAGTATGGTCGTCAGCCCCAGCATTTT	CASSLGQYGRQPQHF
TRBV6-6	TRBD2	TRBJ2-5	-	TGTGCCAGCAGTTGGGAGGGCCAAGGGCTTGGGACCCAGTACTTC	CASSWEGQGLGTQYF
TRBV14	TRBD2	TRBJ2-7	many	TGTGCCAGCGTTTCTAGCGGGGGACTACACAGGACCTACGAGCAGTACTTC	CASVSSGGLHRTYEQYF
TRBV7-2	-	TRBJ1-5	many	TGTGCCAGCAGTTTTTATAGCAATCAGCCCCAGCATTTT	CASSFYSNQPQHF
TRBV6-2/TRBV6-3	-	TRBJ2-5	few	TGTGCCAGCAGTGACGCAGGTGGAGTGACCCAGTACTTC	CASSDAGGVTQYF
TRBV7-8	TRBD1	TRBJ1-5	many	TGTGCCAGCAGCTTAGCAGCGGACAGGGACAGGCAGCCCCAGCATTTT	CASSLAADRDRQPQHF
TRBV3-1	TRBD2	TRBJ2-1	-	TGTGCCAGCAGCCAAGATCCACTAGCGGGGGGGCATGAGCAGTTCTTC	CASSQDPLAGGHEQFF
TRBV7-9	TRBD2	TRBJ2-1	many	TGTGCCAGCAGTCCAGGGCTAGCGGTGTACAATGAGCAGTTCTTC	CASSPGLAVYNEQFF
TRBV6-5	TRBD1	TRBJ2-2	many	TGTGCCAGCAGGCGGACAGGGGGCGACACGAACACCGGGGAGCTGTTTTTT	CASRRTGGDTNTGELFF
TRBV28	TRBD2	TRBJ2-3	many	TGTGCCAGCAGTTTCGGGCCTAGCGGGGTGACAGATACGCAGTATTTT	CASSFGPSGVTDTQYF
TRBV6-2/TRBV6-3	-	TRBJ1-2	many	TGTGCCAGCAGATACGGGACGGGCTATGGCTACACCTTC	CASRYGTGYGYTF
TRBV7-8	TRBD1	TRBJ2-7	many	TGTGCCAGCAGCTTGGGAGTCTTGGACAGGGCCTACGAGCAGTACTTC	CASSLGVLDRAYEQYF
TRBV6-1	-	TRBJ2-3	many	TGTGCCAGCAGTGAACCGGGAAGCACAGATACGCAGTATTTT	CASSEPGSTDTQYF
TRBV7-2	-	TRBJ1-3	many	TGTGCCAGCAGTCAGGACAGTTTCTCTGGAAACACCATATATTTT	CASSQDSFSGNTIYF
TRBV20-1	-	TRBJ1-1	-	TGCAGTGCTAGAGACCCCCGACAACTCACTGAAGCTTTCTTT	CSARDPRQLTEAFF
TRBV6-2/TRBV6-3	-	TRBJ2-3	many	TGTGCCAGCAGCGACCTAGCCAGGGAGTATTTT	CASSDLAREYF
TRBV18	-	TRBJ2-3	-	TGTGCCAGCTCCCTTTCGAGAGGGGCCCGTAGCACAGATACGCAGTATTTT	CASSLSRGARSTDTQYF
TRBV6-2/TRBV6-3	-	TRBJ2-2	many	TGTGCCAGCATGTGGGCCCTGCCGAACACCGGGGAGCTGTTTTTT	CASMWALPNTGELFF
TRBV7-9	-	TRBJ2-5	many	TGTGCCAGCAGCCCATTAACGCCCGGGGGGACCCAGTACTTC	CASSPLTPGGTQYF